The 16 T cell receptor beta chains below were found in one sample sequenced in a study of regulatory dendritic cells for organ transplantation. Assay: immunoSEQ multiplex PCR; the TCRdb copy retains only in-frame clones and omits some. The data show approximately 35,000 clones, approximately 91% seen once. The sequencing sample was made of naive CD4+ T cells from blood. Subset indicated: CD45RA+ naive T cells. The receptors were gathered from a human donor in good health.

The chain recombines TRBV4-3 with TRBJ2-5; D gene ambiguous. Germline lookup yields CDR1 LGHNA and CDR2 YSLEER. The CDR3 totals 14 residues. The V and J ends lost 1 base and 0 bases respectively, with 6 bases between them. The CDR3 protein is CASSQGDYQETQYF. CDR3 bases: TGCGCCAGCAGCCAAGGCGATTACCAAGAGACCCAGTACTTC.

This clone was seen just once. V usage is TRBV19 and J usage is TRBJ2-7; TRBD2 aligns across 8 bases. This CDR3 has 14 residues. CDR1 is LNHDA, CDR2 SQIVND, per germline (reference sequence). V shed 8 bases, J shed 4 bases, and the junction held 10 bases outside the gene matches. The CDR3 DNA reads as TGTGCCAGTCAGACTAAAGCGGGAGCTTACGAGCAGTACTTC. Translation: CASQTKAGAYEQYF.

The chain employs TRBV27 and TRBJ1-3; TRBD1 might be the D (5 bases). Per germline, CDR1 MNHEY and CDR2 SMNVEV (reference sequence). The CDR3 length is 15 residues. V lost 6 bases and J 0 bases, leaving 12 bases between the germline ends. In DNA, the CDR3 is TGTGCCAGCAGGTCCGGGACGGACTCTGGAAACACCATATATTTT. This gives the protein CASRSGTDSGNTIYF.

A few counts support this clone. J is TRBJ1-2 and V is TRBV11-2; TRBD1 matches 9 bases. The CDR3 covers 13 residues. J was trimmed by 4 bases and V by 5 bases; bases with no gene match: 2. Germline V CDR1 and CDR2: SGHAT, FQNNGV. The CDR3 nucleotides read TGTGCCAGCAGCATGGGACAGGGCTATGGCTACACCTTC. It specifies CASSMGQGYGYTF.

The rearrangement links TRBV7-9 to TRBJ2-1; D gene ambiguous. Germline CDR1 and CDR2: SEHNR and FQNEAQ (reference sequence). V lost 5 bases and J lost 1, with 12 bases in between. This CDR3 region has 15 residues. The CDR3 protein is CASSLLRSSYNEQFF. DNA for the CDR3: TGTGCCAGCAGCCTGTTACGCAGTTCCTACAATGAGCAGTTCTTC.

V and J are TRBV6-1 and TRBJ2-7; 12 bases match TRBD1. Germline CDR1 reads MNHNS; CDR2 reads SASEGT. This CDR3 region has 16 residues. V was pared by 4 bases and J by 3 bases, with 7 bases of the junction left unmatched. The CDR3 loop reads CASSGAGTGGFYEQYF. The CDR3 DNA is TGTGCCAGCAGTGGGGCCGGGACAGGGGGCTTCTACGAGCAGTACTTC.

The chain links TRBV7-8 to TRBJ1-3, with a tentative D call TRBD1 (6 bases). Germline V gene sequence: CDR1 SGHVS, CDR2 FQNEAQ. This CDR3 is built from 12 residues. The ends were cut back, 6 bases at V and 9 bases at J, with 12 bases in the middle. In DNA form, the CDR3 reads TGTGCCAGCAGTCCGACAGGCACCACCATATATTTT. Protein sequence: CASSPTGTTIYF.

The sample holds a few counts of this clone. The rearrangement uses TRBV2 and TRBJ1-1; D unresolved. V was trimmed by 3 bases and J by 6 bases, leaving 11 bases between them. CDR1 SNHLY and CDR2 FYNNEI come from the germline V gene. The CDR3 contains 13 residues. In nucleotides, the CDR3 is TGTGCCAGCAGTGACCGTATACGGCCTGAAGCTTTCTTT. Amino acid sequence: CASSDRIRPEAFF.

The V and J genes are TRBV29-1 and TRBJ2-5; D might be TRBD1 (6 bases). Germline loops: CDR1 SQVTM, CDR2 ANQGSEA. The CDR3 is 11 amino acids. V lost 1 base and J lost 10, with 10 bases in between. In nucleotides, the CDR3 is TGCAGCGTTGAAGTAGGGGGATTCCAGTACTTC. Residues: CSVEVGGFQYF.

This rearrangement joins TRBV11-3 to TRBJ2-7; possible D gene TRBD2, 6 bases. The CDR3 length is 14 residues. From germline, CDR1 is SGHNT and CDR2 YENEEA. Trimming left V 5 bases short and J 0 bases short, with 11 bases between. The CDR3 DNA is TGTGCCAGCAGCGTAGCGGAGCGCTCCTACGAGCAGTACTTC. Protein: CASSVAERSYEQYF.

The chain couples TRBV5-1 to TRBJ2-7; 7 nucleotides agree with TRBD1. Trimming at V came to 5 bases and at J to 0 bases, leaving 5 bases not matched to a gene. CDR1 and CDR2 from the germline V gene are SGHRS and YFSETQ. The CDR3 totals 14 residues. As DNA, the CDR3 is TGCGCCAGCAGAGCCGGGACAGCCTCCTACGAGCAGTACTTC. Residues: CASRAGTASYEQYF.

Only one count was recorded for this clone. This chain joins TRBV4-3 and TRBJ2-1, with D unresolved. The germline V gene encodes CDR1 LGHNA and CDR2 YSLEER. The CDR3 loop spans 13 amino acids. V was shortened by 3 bases and J by 11 bases, with 14 bases between the two germline ends. This chain's CDR3 is CASSQSPRAQQFF. The DNA of the CDR3 is TGCGCCAGCAGCCAGTCGCCTAGGGCTCAGCAGTTCTTC.

The V gene is TRBV11-2, the J gene TRBJ2-2; 12 nucleotides align to TRBD1. Per the germline V gene, CDR1 is SGHAT and CDR2 is FQNNGV. This CDR3 spans 16 amino acids. The junction had 9 bases not matched to a gene; V was cut back by 6 bases and J by 7 bases. CDR3 sequence (DNA): TGTGCCAGCAGGCGACCGGGACAGGGGGCGGGCGGGGAGCTGTTTTTT. Its protein is CASRRPGQGAGGELFF.

V and J are TRBV18 and TRBJ2-7; D may be TRBD1 (5 bases). Germline V lookup: CDR1 KGHSH, CDR2 LQKENI. The CDR3 has 14 residues. The V end was cut by 2 bases, the J end by 5 bases, with 13 bases between. The CDR3 DNA reads TGTGCCAGCTCACCATCTGTTAGGGGCGACGAGCAGTACTTC. Protein product: CASSPSVRGDEQYF.

The rearrangement joins TRBV6-5 to TRBJ2-3, with a weak D call TRBD2 (6 bases). V was shortened by 0 bases and J by 5 bases, with 9 bases between the two germline ends. This CDR3 region has 14 residues. Germline V CDR1 and CDR2: MNHEY, SVGAGI. The CDR3 here is CASSYSQAGDTQYF. CDR3 sequence (DNA): TGTGCCAGCAGTTACTCACAAGCGGGAGATACGCAGTATTTT.

The genes are TRBV19 and TRBJ1-1; 9 nucleotides align to TRBD1. Trimming at V came to 1 base and at J to 4 bases, leaving 10 bases not matched to a gene. The CDR3 is 17 residues long. CDR1 LNHDA and CDR2 SQIVND come from the germline V gene (reference sequence). CDR3 in amino acids: CASSIGQGDSRSTEAFF. CDR3 bases: TGTGCCAGTAGTATAGGACAGGGGGACTCACGGAGCACTGAAGCTTTCTTT.